A selection of T cell receptor beta chains follows, all from one sample in a study of blood T cell repertoires in COVID-19. Generated by immunoSEQ multiplex PCR, the TCRdb table keeps only in-frame clones and is missing some. The sample includes around 82,000 clones, approximately 85% seen only once; the top ten take 8.5% to 10%. The sequencing sample was made of peripheral blood. The receptors were sampled from a man aged 45-60 years with COVID-19, enrolled during active disease. CDR3s include the opening cysteine and the closing phenylalanine or tryptophan. Each record gives: D gene, J gene, clone size, CDR3 length, V gene, CDR3 DNA, CDR3 protein. A D gene is named only where the DNA matches it firmly. Expanded clones get a size class; other rows say once, few or many, or leave the size out.

D gene: NA
J gene: TRBJ2-7
clone size: few
CDR3 length: 16
V gene: TRBV14
CDR3 DNA: TGTGCCAGCAGCCTACCCCGTCGCCAGGAAACCTACGAGCAGTACTTC
CDR3 protein: CASSLPRRQETYEQYF

D gene: NA
J gene: TRBJ2-1
clone size: once
CDR3 length: 14
V gene: TRBV28
CDR3 DNA: TGTGCCAGCAGGAGGGAGGGCAGGGGCAATGAGCAGTTCTTC
CDR3 protein: CASRREGRGNEQFF

D gene: NA
J gene: TRBJ1-6
clone size: NA
CDR3 length: 15
V gene: TRBV5-6
CDR3 DNA: TGTGCCAGCAGCTTGTACGGGAGGCCAAATTCACCCCTCCACTTT
CDR3 protein: CASSLYGRPNSPLHF

D gene: NA
J gene: TRBJ2-1
clone size: once
CDR3 length: 15
V gene: TRBV7-9
CDR3 DNA: TGTGCCAGCAGCTTAGCTGGGACACATTACAATGAGCAGTTCTTC
CDR3 protein: CASSLAGTHYNEQFF

D gene: TRBD1
J gene: TRBJ1-1
clone size: NA
CDR3 length: 15
V gene: TRBV9
CDR3 DNA: TGTGCCAGCAGCGTAGATAGGGACAGGGACACTGAAGCTTTCTTT
CDR3 protein: CASSVDRDRDTEAFF

D gene: NA
J gene: TRBJ1-5
clone size: NA
CDR3 length: 18
V gene: TRBV4-3
CDR3 DNA: TGCGCCAGCAGCCAAGACGTCGGCAGGGCCTATAGCAATCAGCCCCAGCATTTT
CDR3 protein: CASSQDVGRAYSNQPQHF

D gene: NA
J gene: TRBJ1-5
clone size: NA
CDR3 length: 14
V gene: TRBV28
CDR3 DNA: TGTGCCAGCAGTTTATACCCGGGGGGTCAGCCCCAGCATTTT
CDR3 protein: CASSLYPGGQPQHF

D gene: NA
J gene: TRBJ2-7
clone size: NA
CDR3 length: 13
V gene: TRBV5-1
CDR3 DNA: TGCGCCAGCAGTCCACTGCAGGGCTACGAGCAGTACTTC
CDR3 protein: CASSPLQGYEQYF

D gene: TRBD1
J gene: TRBJ1-5
clone size: once
CDR3 length: 14
V gene: TRBV20-1
CDR3 DNA: TGCAGTGCTAGTTCAGGGGGTGGCAATCAGCCCCAGCATTTT
CDR3 protein: CSASSGGGNQPQHF

D gene: TRBD1
J gene: TRBJ1-1
clone size: once
CDR3 length: 14
V gene: TRBV29-1
CDR3 DNA: TGCAGCGTTACCCGGGACAGGGGGACCTCTGAAGCTTTCTTT
CDR3 protein: CSVTRDRGTSEAFF

D gene: NA
J gene: TRBJ1-4
clone size: NA
CDR3 length: 14
V gene: TRBV2
CDR3 DNA: TGTGCCAGCATACTCTCGGGGGTCAATGAAAAACTGTTTTTT
CDR3 protein: CASILSGVNEKLFF

D gene: NA
J gene: TRBJ1-1
clone size: many
CDR3 length: 12
V gene: TRBV10-2
CDR3 DNA: TGCGCCAGCAAGGGCAGCGGAACTGAAGCTTTCTTT
CDR3 protein: CASKGSGTEAFF

D gene: TRBD1
J gene: TRBJ2-4
clone size: NA
CDR3 length: 15
V gene: TRBV28
CDR3 DNA: TGTGCCAGCAGTTTCCAGGGGGCCACCAAAAACATTCAGTACTTC
CDR3 protein: CASSFQGATKNIQYF

D gene: NA
J gene: TRBJ2-7
clone size: NA
CDR3 length: 18
V gene: TRBV15
CDR3 DNA: TGTGCCACCAGCAGAGGCCCCCGGGACTCGCGTCCCGGGAACGAGCAGTACTTC
CDR3 protein: CATSRGPRDSRPGNEQYF

D gene: NA
J gene: TRBJ1-2
clone size: NA
CDR3 length: 14
V gene: TRBV11-3
CDR3 DNA: TGTGCCAGCAGCTTACCAGGCGAAAACTATGGCTACACCTTC
CDR3 protein: CASSLPGENYGYTF

D gene: NA
J gene: TRBJ1-5
clone size: NA
CDR3 length: 14
V gene: TRBV24-1
CDR3 DNA: TGTGCCACCAGTGCGGGATTGGGCAATCAGCCCCAGCATTTT
CDR3 protein: CATSAGLGNQPQHF

D gene: NA
J gene: TRBJ1-2
clone size: NA
CDR3 length: 15
V gene: TRBV5-4
CDR3 DNA: TGTGCCAGCAGCAATAAGACATCCTCTAACTATGGCTACACCTTC
CDR3 protein: CASSNKTSSNYGYTF

D gene: NA
J gene: TRBJ1-5
clone size: NA
CDR3 length: 15
V gene: TRBV19
CDR3 DNA: TGTGCCAGTAGTATAGATGGCAGGGGCGGTCAGCCCCAGCATTTT
CDR3 protein: CASSIDGRGGQPQHF

D gene: TRBD1
J gene: TRBJ1-6
clone size: once
CDR3 length: 15
V gene: TRBV27
CDR3 DNA: TGTGCCAGCAGTTTACGGCAGGGGGGTAATTCACCCCTCCACTTT
CDR3 protein: CASSLRQGGNSPLHF

D gene: TRBD1
J gene: TRBJ1-6
clone size: few
CDR3 length: 15
V gene: TRBV6-5
CDR3 DNA: TGTGCCAGCAGTTACTCCGGACAGGGACATTCACCCCTCCACTTT
CDR3 protein: CASSYSGQGHSPLHF

D gene: NA
J gene: TRBJ2-2
clone size: NA
CDR3 length: 15
V gene: TRBV3-1/TRBV3-2
CDR3 DNA: TGTGCCAGCAGCCATTGGGGCGAGAACACCGGGGAGCTGTTTTTT
CDR3 protein: CASSHWGENTGELFF

D gene: NA
J gene: TRBJ2-7
clone size: NA
CDR3 length: 14
V gene: TRBV2
CDR3 DNA: TGTGCCAGCAGTCCTCCAGGGTTCTTCTACGAGCAGTACTTC
CDR3 protein: CASSPPGFFYEQYF

D gene: NA
J gene: TRBJ1-5
clone size: NA
CDR3 length: 14
V gene: TRBV6-2/TRBV6-3
CDR3 DNA: TGTGCCAGCAGTATGGACAGTGAGTACCAGCCCCAGCATTTT
CDR3 protein: CASSMDSEYQPQHF

D gene: TRBD1
J gene: TRBJ2-1
clone size: NA
CDR3 length: 12
V gene: TRBV9
CDR3 DNA: TGTGCCAGCAGCGTAGGGGGACAGGAGCAGTTCTTC
CDR3 protein: CASSVGGQEQFF

D gene: NA
J gene: TRBJ2-3
clone size: NA
CDR3 length: 16
V gene: TRBV4-2
CDR3 DNA: TGTGCCAGCAGCCAAGCTACGGGTCGGTTAACCGATACGCAGTATTTT
CDR3 protein: CASSQATGRLTDTQYF

D gene: NA
J gene: TRBJ2-1
clone size: NA
CDR3 length: 13
V gene: TRBV11-2
CDR3 DNA: TGTGCCAGCAGCCCCGGACTCTACAATGAGCAGTTCTTC
CDR3 protein: CASSPGLYNEQFF

D gene: NA
J gene: TRBJ1-6
clone size: NA
CDR3 length: 13
V gene: TRBV12-1
CDR3 DNA: TGTGCCAGCAGCTTTGCGGGGCAGGTTCTGGTCCACTTT
CDR3 protein: CASSFAGQVLVHF

D gene: TRBD2
J gene: TRBJ2-7
clone size: NA
CDR3 length: 15
V gene: TRBV2
CDR3 DNA: TGTGCCAGCAGTGATAGCGGGAGGCTCTCCTACGAGCAGTACTTC
CDR3 protein: CASSDSGRLSYEQYF

D gene: TRBD2
J gene: TRBJ2-3
clone size: once
CDR3 length: 16
V gene: TRBV27
CDR3 DNA: TGTGCCAGCAGTTTTCGATTAGCGGGTAGCACAGATACGCAGTATTTT
CDR3 protein: CASSFRLAGSTDTQYF

D gene: TRBD1
J gene: TRBJ1-2
clone size: NA
CDR3 length: 17
V gene: TRBV7-2
CDR3 DNA: TGTGCCAGCAGCTATCAAGTGGGACAGGGGGGAGACGATGGCTACACCTTC
CDR3 protein: CASSYQVGQGGDDGYTF

D gene: TRBD1
J gene: TRBJ1-6
clone size: NA
CDR3 length: 15
V gene: TRBV7-2
CDR3 DNA: TGTGCCAGCAGCTCCAGACAGGGTCGAAATTCACCCCTCCACTTT
CDR3 protein: CASSSRQGRNSPLHF

D gene: TRBD2
J gene: TRBJ2-5
clone size: NA
CDR3 length: 16
V gene: TRBV2
CDR3 DNA: TGTGCCAGCAGTGCGCGACTAGCGAGAGGGAGAGAGACCCAGTACTTC
CDR3 protein: CASSARLARGRETQYF

D gene: TRBD1
J gene: TRBJ2-6
clone size: NA
CDR3 length: 19
V gene: TRBV18
CDR3 DNA: TGTGCCAGCTCACCGCCCGGACAGGGGGGCGTCTCTGGGGCCAACGTCCTGACTTTC
CDR3 protein: CASSPPGQGGVSGANVLTF

D gene: NA
J gene: TRBJ1-5
clone size: NA
CDR3 length: 14
V gene: TRBV25-1
CDR3 DNA: TGTGCCAGCAGTGGAGGGGGAGTCAATCAGCCCCAGCATTTT
CDR3 protein: CASSGGGVNQPQHF

D gene: TRBD2
J gene: TRBJ2-5
clone size: NA
CDR3 length: 18
V gene: TRBV7-8
CDR3 DNA: TGTGCCAGCAGCTTAGGGACTAGCGGGAGGAGCGCCCTAGAGACCCAGTACTTC
CDR3 protein: CASSLGTSGRSALETQYF

D gene: NA
J gene: TRBJ1-2
clone size: NA
CDR3 length: 15
V gene: TRBV30
CDR3 DNA: TGTGCCTGGAGTGCATGGGGGGAAGGGGTAGGTGGCTACACCTTC
CDR3 protein: CAWSAWGEGVGGYTF

D gene: TRBD2
J gene: TRBJ2-2
clone size: NA
CDR3 length: 17
V gene: TRBV4-3
CDR3 DNA: TGCGCCAGCAGCCAAGAAGGGATCGCGGGAGACACCGGGGAGCTGTTTTTT
CDR3 protein: CASSQEGIAGDTGELFF

D gene: TRBD2
J gene: TRBJ2-1
clone size: NA
CDR3 length: 16
V gene: TRBV27
CDR3 DNA: TGTGCCAGCAGGTCTCCTAGCGGGAGCTCCTACAATGAGCAGTTCTTC
CDR3 protein: CASRSPSGSSYNEQFF

D gene: TRBD1
J gene: TRBJ2-7
clone size: once
CDR3 length: 15
V gene: TRBV11-2
CDR3 DNA: TGTGCCAGCAGCTTAGCACAGGGGAATTCCTACGAGCAGTACTTC
CDR3 protein: CASSLAQGNSYEQYF

D gene: NA
J gene: TRBJ1-1
clone size: NA
CDR3 length: 15
V gene: TRBV9
CDR3 DNA: TGTGCCAGCAGCCCCCAGACAGGTCCAAACACTGAAGCTTTCTTT
CDR3 protein: CASSPQTGPNTEAFF

D gene: TRBD1
J gene: TRBJ1-2
clone size: NA
CDR3 length: 14
V gene: TRBV18
CDR3 DNA: TGTGCCAGCTCACTGTTTGACAGGGAATATGGCTACACCTTC
CDR3 protein: CASSLFDREYGYTF

D gene: NA
J gene: TRBJ2-7
clone size: NA
CDR3 length: 12
V gene: TRBV29-1
CDR3 DNA: TGCAGCGTGGGACCCCAGGGGTACGAGCAGTACTTC
CDR3 protein: CSVGPQGYEQYF

D gene: NA
J gene: TRBJ1-1
clone size: NA
CDR3 length: 15
V gene: TRBV5-1
CDR3 DNA: TGCGCCAGCAGCTTGTATGCAGGAATGAACACTGAAGCTTTCTTT
CDR3 protein: CASSLYAGMNTEAFF

D gene: TRBD1
J gene: TRBJ2-1
clone size: NA
CDR3 length: 15
V gene: TRBV7-8
CDR3 DNA: TGTGCCAGCAGCTTAACAGGGGGCTCCAACAATGAGCAGTTCTTC
CDR3 protein: CASSLTGGSNNEQFF